This TCR beta chain is from a study of shared clonotypes between healthy human individuals. Findings and limits, study-wide: In this cohort, only blood was sampled, and tissue repertoires likely differ.

V lost 8 bases and J 4 bases, leaving 11 bases between the germline ends. The length of the CDR3 is 12 residues. Germline loops: CDR1 MDHEN, CDR2 SYDVKM. Method: immunoSEQ multiplex PCR; TCRdb's copy keeps in-frame clones and lacks some. Counted here are more than 2 million clones, around 95% occurring once; the ten biggest clones make up over 1.5%. Naive CD8 cells were CD45RO-negative, positively selected for CCR7, excluding terminally differentiated effector memory CD45RA+ cells. With regard to this clone: Its antigen is undetermined.

The material sequenced was naive CD8+ T cells from PBMCs. The V and J genes are TRBV28 and TRBJ2-5, with a tentative D call TRBD2 (6 bases). This sequence originates from a man aged 18 to 30 in good health. Some clones in this sample may be carry-over from other donors' samples. The CDR3 DNA reads as TGTGCCAGCGAGAAAGCGGGAGAGACCCAGTACTTC. Its protein is CASEKAGETQYF.